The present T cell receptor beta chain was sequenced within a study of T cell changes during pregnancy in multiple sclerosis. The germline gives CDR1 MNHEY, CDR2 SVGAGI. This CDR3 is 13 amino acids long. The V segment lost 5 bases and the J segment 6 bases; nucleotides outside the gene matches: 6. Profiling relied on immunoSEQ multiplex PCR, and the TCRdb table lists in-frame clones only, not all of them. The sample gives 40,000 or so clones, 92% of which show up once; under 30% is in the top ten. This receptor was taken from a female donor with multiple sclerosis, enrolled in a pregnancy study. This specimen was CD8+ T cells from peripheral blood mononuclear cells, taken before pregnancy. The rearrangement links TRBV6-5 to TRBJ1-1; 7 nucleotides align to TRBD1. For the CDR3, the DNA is TGTGCCAGCAGTCATGGACAGGACCCTGAAGCTTTCTTT. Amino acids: CASSHGQDPEAFF.